A selection of T cell receptor beta chains follows, all from one sample in a study of blood T cells in healthy people across ages. TCRdb re-called the 5' RACE reads through MiXCR, storing one row per CDR3 protein. The sample has 700,000 to 800,000 distinct CDR3 sequences, 43% seen once. Material: blood. These receptors originate from a woman aged 55-69 years in good health. The CDR3 runs from the conserved cysteine through the conserved F or W. A D gene is named only where the DNA matches it firmly. Some rows mark clone size as missing; the rest say once, few, many or name a class of expanded clone.

TRBJ1-6 . TRBV18 . CASSPTQEGNSPLHF TGTGCCAGCTCCCCTACCCAGGAAGGTAATTCACCCCTCCACTTT
TRBJ1-1 . TRBV7-3 . CASSLNSGTEAFF TGTGCCAGCAGCTTAAATTCAGGGACTGAAGCTTTCTTT
TRBJ2-1 many TRBV5-1 . CASSFSTDSLYNEQFF TGCGCCAGCAGCTTTTCGACAGATAGCCTCTACAATGAGCAGTTCTTC
TRBJ1-2 . TRBV21-1 . CASSGGVGSNYGYTF TGTGCCAGCTCAGGGGGCGTAGGATCTAACTATGGCTACACCTTC
TRBJ2-7 . TRBV25-1 TRBD1 CASSESTGSKLSYEQYF TGTGCCAGCAGTGAATCGACAGGGTCAAAGCTTAGCTACGAGCAGTACTTC
TRBJ2-5 . TRBV7-9 TRBD2 CASSFVMVLAGGPEETQYF TGTGCCAGCAGCTTTGTTATGGTCCTAGCGGGGGGCCCGGAAGAGACCCAGTACTTC
TRBJ1-1 few TRBV7-9 . CASSDHQNTEAFF TGTGCCAGCAGCGATCACCAGAACACTGAAGCTTTCTTT
TRBJ1-1 . TRBV10-3 TRBD1 CAISEQGQGSGKAFF TGTGCCATCAGCGAGCAGGGACAGGGCAGCGGGAAAGCTTTCTTT
TRBJ2-1 few TRBV6-1 TRBD2 CASSGLAEHNEQFF TGTGCCAGCAGCGGACTAGCCGAGCACAATGAGCAGTTCTTC
TRBJ2-7 few TRBV6-6 . CASSYSEGGWSEQYF TGTGCCAGCAGTTACTCGGAGGGGGGCTGGAGCGAGCAGTACTTC
TRBJ2-1 . TRBV20-1 . CSARDGTQPRSEQFF TGCAGTGCTAGAGACGGGACTCAGCCCCGCAGTGAGCAGTTCTTC
TRBJ2-2 . TRBV18 TRBD1 CASSPPGTGYTGELFF TGTGCCAGCTCACCACCCGGGACAGGGTACACCGGGGAGCTGTTTTTT
TRBJ2-3 . TRBV7-2 . CASSFQTGWGTDTQYF TGTGCCAGCAGCTTCCAGACAGGTTGGGGCACAGATACGCAGTATTTT
TRBJ2-7 few TRBV27 . CASSARESSYEQYF TGTGCCAGCAGTGCCAGGGAGAGCTCCTACGAGCAGTACTTC
TRBJ2-1 . TRBV3-1 TRBD1 CASSLRDREGNEQFF TGTGCCAGCAGCCTAAGGGACAGGGAAGGCAATGAGCAGTTCTTC
TRBJ2-7 many TRBV6-2/TRBV6-3 TRBD1 CASSYSQQGANEQYF TGTGCCAGCAGTTACTCGCAACAGGGGGCGAACGAGCAGTACTTC
TRBJ2-5 . TRBV6-5 . CASSSAHRASGETQYF TGTGCCAGCAGTTCTGCGCACAGGGCGAGCGGGGAGACCCAGTACTTC
TRBJ1-2 . TRBV3-1 TRBD1 CASSQDSRSTGGIYGYTF TGTGCCAGCAGCCAAGATTCCCGGTCTACAGGGGGAATCTATGGCTACACCTTC
TRBJ2-1 . TRBV11-3 TRBD1 CASNQGQGHGEQFF TGTGCCAGCAATCAGGGACAGGGACACGGTGAGCAGTTCTTC
TRBJ1-1 few TRBV10-1 . CASSSEGGTEAFF TGCGCCAGCAGTTCGGAGGGAGGCACTGAAGCTTTCTTT
TRBJ1-4 . TRBV4-2 TRBD1 CASTRDRVTDEKLFF TGTGCCAGCACGAGAGACAGGGTAACCGATGAAAAACTGTTTTTT
TRBJ1-2 few TRBV21-1 . CASSRGQGEGGYTF TGTGCCAGCAGCAGAGGACAGGGGGAAGGTGGCTACACCTTC
TRBJ2-1 many TRBV7-2 . CASSSTSSSYNEQFF TGTGCCAGCAGCTCCACCTCGAGCTCCTACAATGAGCAGTTCTTC
TRBJ1-5 . TRBV20-1 . CSARDQKGSSGQPQHF TGCAGTGCTAGAGATCAGAAGGGCTCGTCTGGTCAGCCCCAGCATTTT
TRBJ1-4 . TRBV12-3/TRBV12-4 . CASSLHGGAEKLFF TGTGCCAGCAGCTTACACGGTGGAGCGGAAAAACTGTTTTTT
TRBJ2-5 . TRBV20-1 TRBD2 CSAGRGLAGLGTQYF TGCAGTGCTGGACGGGGACTAGCGGGGTTGGGGACCCAGTACTTC
TRBJ2-1 . TRBV6-5 . CASSYHAGKGNEQFF TGTGCCAGCAGTTACCATGCAGGGAAGGGAAATGAGCAGTTCTTC
TRBJ1-1 . TRBV7-9 . CASSLGPAVAMNTEAFF TGTGCCAGCAGCTTAGGTCCAGCCGTAGCCATGAACACTGAAGCTTTCTTT
TRBJ2-1 many TRBV6-2/TRBV6-3 . CASTGATYNEQFF TGTGCCAGCACAGGGGCTACCTACAATGAGCAGTTCTTC
TRBJ2-7 . TRBV7-9 TRBD2 CASSRVAGAGEQYF TGTGCCAGCAGCCGAGTAGCGGGAGCGGGCGAGCAGTACTTC
TRBJ1-2 . TRBV28 . CASSFPQGSNYGYTF TGTGCCAGCAGTTTCCCCCAGGGGTCTAACTATGGCTACACCTTC
TRBJ1-6 . TRBV18 . CASLEGYNSPLHF TGTGCCAGCCTGGAAGGATATAATTCACCCCTCCACTTT
TRBJ2-5 . TRBV2 . CASSGKEGPYNQETQYF TGTGCCAGCAGTGGTAAGGAGGGACCCTATAATCAAGAGACCCAGTACTTC
TRBJ2-2 few TRBV6-5 . CASSYGGTNTGELFF TGTGCCAGCAGTTACGGCGGGACTAACACCGGGGAGCTGTTTTTT
TRBJ2-5 . TRBV15 TRBD2 CATSPPGLAGGPETQYF TGTGCCACCAGCCCCCCGGGGCTAGCGGGAGGGCCCGAGACCCAGTACTTC
TRBJ2-7 . TRBV6-1 TRBD2 CASSEGSGAPRPYEQYF TGTGCCAGCAGCGAAGGTAGCGGGGCCCCTCGTCCTTACGAGCAGTACTTC
TRBJ2-5 . TRBV4-3 . CASSQDEYETQYF TGCGCCAGCAGCCAAGATGAGTATGAGACCCAGTACTTC
TRBJ1-5 few TRBV20-1 . CSARVRQDSNQPQHF TGCAGTGCTAGAGTGAGGCAAGATAGCAATCAGCCCCAGCATTTT
TRBJ1-1 . TRBV6-2/TRBV6-3 . CVVQGAEAFF TGTGTCGTACAGGGAGCTGAGGCTTTCTTT
TRBJ1-1 once TRBV18 . CAHPQVRSEAFF TGTGCTCACCCGCAAGTGAGGTCTGAAGCTTTCTTT
TRBJ1-5 few TRBV30 TRBD1 CAWTHRGNQPQHF TGTGCCTGGACCCACAGGGGGAATCAGCCCCAGCATTTT
TRBJ1-4 few TRBV6-5 . CASSPGGQNEKLFF TGTGCCAGCAGTCCGGGGGGCCAAAATGAAAAACTGTTTTTT
TRBJ2-5 . TRBV11-3 . CASSMDSQETQYF TGTGCCAGCAGCATGGACAGCCAAGAGACCCAGTACTTC
TRBJ2-7 . TRBV7-2 . CASSVGWDTKQYF TGTGCCAGCAGCGTAGGGTGGGACACGAAGCAGTACTTC
TRBJ1-1 . TRBV29-1 . CSVTYLAEAFF TGCAGCGTTACGTACCTCGCTGAAGCTTTCTTT
TRBJ2-7 . TRBV3-1 TRBD1 CASSFAGGQGYYEQYF TGTGCCAGCAGCTTCGCTGGGGGACAGGGGTACTACGAGCAGTACTTC
TRBJ2-5 many TRBV29-1 TRBD1 CSVEVGDSQETQYF TGCAGCGTTGAAGTTGGGGACAGTCAAGAGACCCAGTACTTC
TRBJ1-1 . TRBV11-1 TRBD1 CASSIRGQANTEAFF TGTGCCAGCAGCATACGCGGACAGGCGAACACTGAAGCTTTCTTT
TRBJ2-1 . TRBV20-1 TRBD1 CSAAPDWTGPTQFF TGCAGTGCAGCCCCGGACTGGACAGGGCCTACACAGTTCTTC
TRBJ2-5 . TRBV28 . CASSPSAGQYF TGTGCCAGCAGTCCCTCCGCGGGGCAGTACTTC
TRBJ1-1 . TRBV12-3/TRBV12-4 . CASGANTEAFF TGTGCCAGCGGGGCGAACACTGAAGCTTTCTTT
TRBJ1-5 few TRBV7-2 . CASSLTPWPQHF TGTGCCAGCAGCTTAACCCCCTGGCCCCAGCATTTT